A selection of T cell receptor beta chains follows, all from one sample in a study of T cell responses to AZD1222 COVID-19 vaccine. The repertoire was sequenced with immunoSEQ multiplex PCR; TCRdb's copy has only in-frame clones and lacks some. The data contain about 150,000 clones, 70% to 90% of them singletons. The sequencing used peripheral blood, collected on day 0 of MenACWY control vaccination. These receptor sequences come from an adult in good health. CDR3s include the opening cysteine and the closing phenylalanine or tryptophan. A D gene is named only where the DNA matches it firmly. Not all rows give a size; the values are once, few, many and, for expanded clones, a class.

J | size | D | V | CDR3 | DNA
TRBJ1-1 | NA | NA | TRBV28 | CASSLGNLRGAFF | TGTGCCAGCAGTTTGGGCAATTTGCGTGGGGCTTTCTTT
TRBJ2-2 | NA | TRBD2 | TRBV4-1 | CASSQGLAAPLAGELFF | TGCGCCAGCAGCCAGGGACTAGCGGCACCCCTGGCCGGGGAGCTGTTTTTT
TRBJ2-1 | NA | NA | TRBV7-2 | CASSFPGFGYNEQFF | TGTGCCAGCAGCTTCCCGGGTTTCGGCTACAATGAGCAGTTCTTC
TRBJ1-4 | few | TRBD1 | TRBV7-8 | CASSLAGPGTGDEKLFF | TGTGCCAGCAGCTTAGCCGGGCCCGGGACAGGGGATGAAAAACTGTTTTTT
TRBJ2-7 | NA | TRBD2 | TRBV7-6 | CASSSFLAGGNEQYF | TGTGCCAGCAGCTCGTTTTTAGCGGGAGGTAACGAGCAGTACTTC
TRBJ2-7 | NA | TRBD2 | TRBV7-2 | CASSSYSGVPLGEQYF | TGTGCCAGCAGCTCTTATAGCGGGGTCCCGCTCGGGGAGCAGTACTTC
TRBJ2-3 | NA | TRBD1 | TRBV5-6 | CASSFGTGSTDTQYF | TGTGCCAGCAGCTTTGGGACAGGGAGCACAGATACGCAGTATTTT
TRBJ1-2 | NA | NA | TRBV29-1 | CSVERGIGYGYTF | TGCAGCGTTGAGAGGGGAATAGGCTATGGCTACACCTTC
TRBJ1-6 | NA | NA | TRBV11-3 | CASSSGSKNSPLHF | TGTGCCAGCAGCTCAGGGAGCAAGAATTCACCCCTCCACTTT
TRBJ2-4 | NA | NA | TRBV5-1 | CASSLDPVLGINIQYF | TGCGCCAGCAGCTTGGACCCCGTGTTAGGGATAAACATTCAGTACTTC
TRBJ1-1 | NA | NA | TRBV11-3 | CASSSLTPFF | TGTGCCAGCAGCTCTTTGACACCTTTCTTT
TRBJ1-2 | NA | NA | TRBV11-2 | CASQGDRTYGYTF | TGTGCCAGCCAGGGCGACAGGACCTATGGCTACACCTTC
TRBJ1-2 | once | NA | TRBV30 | CAWSVLRGNYGYTF | TGTGCCTGGAGTGTACTAAGGGGGAACTATGGCTACACCTTC
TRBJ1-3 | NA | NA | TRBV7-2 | CASSGQMSGNTIYF | TGTGCCAGCAGCGGTCAAATGTCTGGAAACACCATATATTTT
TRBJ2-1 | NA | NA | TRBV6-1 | CASSEVQATEQFF | TGTGCCAGCAGTGAAGTCCAAGCAACTGAGCAGTTCTTC
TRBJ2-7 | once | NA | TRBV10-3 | CAISEAGQQTYEQYF | TGTGCCATCAGTGAGGCAGGACAACAGACCTACGAGCAGTACTTC
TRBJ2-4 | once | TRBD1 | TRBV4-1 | CASSHNDRVENIQYF | TGCGCCAGCAGCCACAACGACAGGGTGGAAAACATTCAGTACTTC
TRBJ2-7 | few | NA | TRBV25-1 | CASGGRQGDEQYF | TGTGCCAGCGGGGGGCGGCAGGGTGACGAGCAGTACTTC
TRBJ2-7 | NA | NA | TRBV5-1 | CASKLTGREQYF | TGCGCCAGCAAGCTAACAGGGCGGGAGCAGTACTTC
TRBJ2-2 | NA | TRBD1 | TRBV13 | CASSLAKLLRDRNTGELFF | TGTGCCAGCAGCTTAGCGAAGCTACTAAGGGACAGGAACACCGGGGAGCTGTTTTTT
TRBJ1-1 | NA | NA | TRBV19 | CASSISGSLGTEAFF | TGTGCCAGTAGTATCTCCGGGTCGCTAGGCACTGAAGCTTTCTTT
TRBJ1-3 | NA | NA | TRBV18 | CASSPAGALAGNTIYF | TGTGCCAGCTCACCGGCAGGGGCATTGGCTGGAAACACCATATATTTT